This TCR beta chain derives from a study of T cell responses to AZD1222 COVID-19 vaccine. Broader study findings: Spike-specific TCR breadth and depth rose after two AZD1222 doses. Baseline testing showed seropositivity in only a handful of AZD1222 recipients. Most donors were white British and more were female, and clonal diversity was possibly underestimated. Reports indicate that nearly half of spike-specific TCRs are directed at unmutated variant regions.

As for this clone: Its target is unknown.

Assay: immunoSEQ multiplex PCR; the TCRdb copy retains only in-frame clones and omits some. This repertoire shows about 140,000 clones, approximately 93% found once; its top ten account for more than 0.7%. Germline V lookup: CDR1 KGHSH, CDR2 LQKENI. The CDR3 totals 14 residues. Trimming cost V 2 bases and J 8 bases, with 12 bases left between them. The sample was peripheral blood, taken on day 0 of MenACWY control vaccination. The sequence came from an adult in good health. The V call is TRBV18, the J call TRBJ1-4, with D tentatively TRBD1 (5 bases). The CDR3 region is CASSPVGDGEKLFF. CDR3 in DNA: TGTGCCAGCTCACCAGTGGGGGATGGGGAAAAACTGTTTTTT.